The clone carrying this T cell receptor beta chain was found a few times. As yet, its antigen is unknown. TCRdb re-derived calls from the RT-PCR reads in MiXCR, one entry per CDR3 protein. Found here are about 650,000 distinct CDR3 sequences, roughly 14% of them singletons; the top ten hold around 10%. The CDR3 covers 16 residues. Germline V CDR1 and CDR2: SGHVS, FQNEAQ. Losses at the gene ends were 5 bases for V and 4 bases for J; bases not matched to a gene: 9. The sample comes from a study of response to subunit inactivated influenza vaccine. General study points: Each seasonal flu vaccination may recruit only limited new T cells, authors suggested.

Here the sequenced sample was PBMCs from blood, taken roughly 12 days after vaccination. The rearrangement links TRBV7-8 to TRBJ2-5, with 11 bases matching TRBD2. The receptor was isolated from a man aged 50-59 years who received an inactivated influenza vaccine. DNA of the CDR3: TGTGCCAGCAGCCCCGGGACTAGCGGAAAGAGAGAGACCCAGTACTTC. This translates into CASSPGTSGKRETQYF.